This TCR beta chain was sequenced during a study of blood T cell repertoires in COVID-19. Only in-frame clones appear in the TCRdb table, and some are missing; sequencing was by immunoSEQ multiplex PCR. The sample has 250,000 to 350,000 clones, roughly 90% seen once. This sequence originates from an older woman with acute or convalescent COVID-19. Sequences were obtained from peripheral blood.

In nucleotides, the CDR3 is TGTGCCAGCTCCTCCCAGGAGGGAGGGTACAATGAGCAGTTCTTC. Protein: CASSSQEGGYNEQFF. The V call is TRBV18, the J call TRBJ2-1, with TRBD2 matching over 7 bases. The CDR3 totals 15 residues. CDR1 is KGHSH and CDR2 is LQKENI in the germline V gene. Unmatched junction bases numbered 9, after V lost 6 bases and J lost 4 bases.